These 24 T cell receptor beta chains were sequenced from one sample in a study of control samples from healthy donors and cancer patients. The repertoire was sequenced with immunoSEQ multiplex PCR; TCRdb's copy has only in-frame clones and lacks some. The sample includes roughly 100,000 clones, around 90% of them seen just once. Sequencing was done on a sample of blood. The receptors stem from a man in his thirties or forties in good health.

In DNA, the CDR3 is TGTGCCAGCAGTCCCGTCCGTCTAGCGGGAGGGCCTTTCTCAGATACGCAGTATTTT. It is translated as CASSPVRLAGGPFSDTQYF. The V and J genes are TRBV3-1 (or the pseudogene TRBV3-2) and TRBJ2-3; TRBD2 matches 12 bases. Germline trimming cut 6 bases from V and 4 bases from J; bases unmatched to any gene: 17. The CDR3 is made up of 19 amino acids. The V gene's germline CDR1 is LGHDT and CDR2 YNNKEL (reference sequence).

This chain uses TRBV19 with TRBJ1-6, with 8 bases aligning to TRBD1. CDR3 length: 14 amino acids. Germline assignment: CDR1 LNHDA and CDR2 SQIVND (reference sequence). The J segment lost 10 bases and the V segment lost 4 bases, leaving 6 bases of the junction unmatched. CDR3 coding DNA: TGTGCCAGTAGTAACGACAGGGGAACGTCACCCCTCCACTTT. Its protein is CASSNDRGTSPLHF. Filled out from reference TRBV19 and TRBJ1-6, the complete variable domain reads DGGITQSPKYLFRKEGQNVTLSCEQNLNHDAMYWYRQDPGQGLRLIYYSQIVNDFQKGDIAEGYSVSREKKESFPLTVTSAQKNPTAFYLCASSNDRGTSPLHFGNGTRLTVT.

In regard to this clone: The same CDR3 arises from other DNA sequences in this sample as well. V is TRBV5-1 and J is TRBJ1-5; D unresolved. Trimming removed 0 bases from V and 0 bases from J, with 1 base in between. Germline-derived CDR1 and CDR2 are SGHRS and YFSETQ. The CDR3 loop spans 13 amino acids. This CDR3 reads CASSLASNQPQHF. For the CDR3, the DNA is TGCGCCAGCAGCTTGGCTAGCAATCAGCCCCAGCATTTT.

The chain carries TRBV24-1 and TRBJ2-5; no clear D gene. This CDR3 has 15 residues. Germline-derived CDR1 and CDR2 are KGHDR and SFDVKD. The germline V and J ends were trimmed by 5 bases and 5 bases, with 17 bases remaining between them. CDR3 amino acids: CATSAGGPDWETQYF. CDR3 in DNA: TGTGCCACCAGTGCGGGTGGGCCGGATTGGGAGACCCAGTACTTC.

This clone was detected only a few times. The chain joins TRBV6-5 to TRBJ2-2; maybe TRBD2 (6 bases). This CDR3 has 12 residues. V was trimmed by 7 bases and J by 6 bases, leaving 9 bases between them. The germline V gene has CDR1 MNHEY and CDR2 SVGAGI. DNA of the CDR3: TGTGCCAGCAACCCGGGGGCCGGGGAGCTGTTTTTT. Its translation: CASNPGAGELFF.

A few counts support this clone. The chain carries TRBV5-6 and TRBJ2-1, with D perhaps matching TRBD1 (5 bases). The germline V gene encodes CDR1 SGHDT and CDR2 YYEEEE. The length of the CDR3 is 16 residues. V was pared by 4 bases and J by 5 bases, with 19 bases between. This CDR3 reads CASSVDPFLGDNEQFF. DNA of the CDR3: TGTGCCAGCAGCGTGGACCCCTTTCTAGGGGACAATGAGCAGTTCTTC.

The CDR3 region has the DNA TGTGCCAGTAGTATCGGCGGGGGAAGCTCCTACAATGAGCAGTTCTTC. Translated: CASSIGGGSSYNEQFF. The chain combines TRBV19 with TRBJ2-1; 7 nucleotides match TRBD2. Germline V gene data show CDR1 as LNHDA and CDR2 as SQIVND (reference sequence). CDR3 length: 16 amino acids. J gave up 0 bases and V 3 bases, and 5 bases lay outside the gene matches.

This sequence joins TRBV29-1 and TRBJ2-2; 8 bases line up with TRBD1. Looked up from germline, CDR1 is SQVTM and CDR2 is ANQGSEA. The CDR3 has 12 amino acids. V shed 4 bases and J 7 bases; nucleotides not matched to a gene: 2. The CDR3 is CSVGTGHGELFF. As DNA, the CDR3 is TGCAGCGTTGGGACAGGGCACGGGGAGCTGTTTTTT.

The chain uses TRBV7-2 and TRBJ2-5, with D unclear. This CDR3 has 15 residues. V was trimmed by 5 bases and J by 5 bases, leaving 18 bases between them. Per germline, CDR1 SGHTA and CDR2 FQGNSA. The CDR3: CASSQKRLRSETQYF. CDR3 in DNA: TGTGCCAGCAGCCAAAAACGTCTGAGATCCGAGACCCAGTACTTC.

The CDR3, as DNA: TGTGCCAGCTCACGAGCCGGGGGGGCAGTCTCTGGGGCCAACGTCCTGACTTTC. Protein: CASSRAGGAVSGANVLTF. This chain connects TRBV18 to TRBJ2-6; 8 positions agree with TRBD2. The germline CDR1 and CDR2 sequences are KGHSH and LQKENI. The ends lost 4 bases at V and 0 bases at J; junction bases unmatched: 8. This CDR3 contains 18 residues.

This clone appeared once. This chain joins TRBV7-3 and TRBJ1-1; D unclear. Germline CDR1 is SGHTA and CDR2 is FQGTGA. V was clipped by 3 bases and J by 4 bases, with 9 bases between them. This CDR3 has 13 amino acids. The DNA of the CDR3 is TGTGCCAGCAGCTTCGGACGGAGCACTGAAGCTTTCTTT. Translating it yields CASSFGRSTEAFF.

This sequence joins TRBV27 and TRBJ2-2; TRBD2 matches 10 bases. Germline V gives CDR1 MNHEY, CDR2 SMNVEV (reference sequence). J was trimmed by 0 bases and V by 6 bases; bases with no gene match: 7. CDR3 length: 17 residues. In DNA form, the CDR3 reads TGTGCCAGCAGGGAGATCCTAGCGGGAGCGAACACCGGGGAGCTGTTTTTT. Translation: CASREILAGANTGELFF.

The rearrangement joins TRBV5-1 to TRBJ2-5, with a possible D match to TRBD2 (5 bases). Germline V lookup: CDR1 SGHRS, CDR2 YFSETQ. The V end lost 1 base, the J end lost 4 bases, and 14 bases lay between the germline ends. The CDR3 consists of 15 residues. CDR3 coding DNA: TGCGCCAGCAGCTTGACTAGGGCACAAGGAGAGACCCAGTACTTC. This codes for CASSLTRAQGETQYF.

The chain combines TRBV30 with TRBJ2-1, with TRBD2 matching 12 bases. Germline V gives CDR1 GTSNPN, CDR2 SVGIG (reference sequence). The J segment lost 6 bases and the V segment lost 0 bases, leaving 3 bases of the junction unmatched. CDR3 length: 15 residues. The CDR3 DNA sequence: TGTGCCTGGAGTGTAGGACTAGCGGGACCCAATGAGCAGTTCTTC. It codes for CAWSVGLAGPNEQFF.

The rearrangement uses TRBV7-9 and TRBJ2-5; 7 bases fit TRBD1. Looked up from germline, CDR1 is SEHNR and CDR2 is FQNEAQ (reference sequence). The CDR3 is 14 residues long. V shed 2 bases, J shed 5 bases, and the junction held 5 bases outside the gene matches. The CDR3 DNA reads as TGTGCCAGCAGCTTAAGGGGGCGCGGGGAGACCCAGTACTTC. This sequence encodes CASSLRGRGETQYF. The whole variable domain, remainder taken from reference TRBV7-9 and TRBJ2-5, is DTGVSQNPRHKITKRGQNVTFRCDPISEHNRLYWYRQTLGQGPEFLTYFQNEAQLEKSRLLSDRFSAERPKGSFSTLEIQRTEQGDSAMYLCASSLRGRGETQYFGPGTRLLVL.

This rearrangement joins TRBV5-5 to TRBJ1-2, with TRBD1 as a possible D gene (5 bases). Trimming removed 0 bases from V and 7 bases from J, with 22 bases in between. This CDR3 is 17 amino acids long. Germline CDR1 SGHKS, CDR2 YYEKEE (reference sequence). The DNA of the CDR3 is TGTGCCAGCAGCTTGGCCGCTGCTGGGGGGATCGGTTTTGGCTACACCTTC. It encodes CASSLAAAGGIGFGYTF.

The V call is TRBV6-5, the J call TRBJ2-2; D remains unclear. Germline V lookup: CDR1 MNHEY, CDR2 SVGAGI. This CDR3 has 13 amino acids. Trimming removed 7 bases at V and 8 bases at J, with 14 bases between. CDR3 nucleotides: TGTGCCAGCACCTACGAACCCTGGGGGGAGCTGTTTTTT. Translation: CASTYEPWGELFF.

The rearrangement uses TRBV11-3 and TRBJ2-1; 10 bases fit TRBD2. Trimming at V came to 3 bases and at J to 8 bases, leaving 13 bases not matched to a gene. Germline lookup yields CDR1 SGHNT and CDR2 YENEEA. This CDR3 comprises 17 residues. The CDR3 nucleotides read TGTGCCAGCAGCTTCCCCCTAGCGGGAGAGGGTTGGGATGAGCAGTTCTTC. It specifies CASSFPLAGEGWDEQFF.

The gene calls are TRBV27 and TRBJ1-2; tentatively, D is TRBD1 (5 bases). CDR1 is MNHEY and CDR2 is SMNVEV in the germline V gene (reference sequence). V dropped 0 bases and J dropped 5 bases, with 16 bases sitting between them. There are 16 residues in the CDR3. CDR3: CASSLSTPNGGYGYTF. In DNA form, the CDR3 reads TGTGCCAGCAGTTTATCGACCCCAAATGGGGGGTATGGCTACACCTTC.

The V and J genes are TRBV24-1 and TRBJ2-2, with unresolved D. The V end was cut by 5 bases, the J end by 10 bases, with 7 bases between. The CDR3 spans 11 residues. Germline V gene lookup returns CDR1 KGHDR and CDR2 SFDVKD. CDR3 DNA: TGTGCCACCAGTGTTGCTGAGGAGCTGTTTTTT. Translating it yields CATSVAEELFF.

The chain uses TRBV3-1 (or the pseudogene TRBV3-2) and TRBJ2-1; D is unresolved. The CDR3 sequence is 13 residues long. The V gene's germline CDR1 is LGHDT and CDR2 YNNKEL (reference sequence). V was trimmed by 1 base and J by 0 bases, leaving 1 base between them. CDR3 in amino acids: CASSQVSYNEQFF. The CDR3 DNA reads as TGTGCCAGCAGCCAAGTCTCCTACAATGAGCAGTTCTTC.

Notes on this clone: Other DNA sequences in this sample translate to the same CDR3. V and J are TRBV18 and TRBJ2-2; D is uncertain. Germline V gives CDR1 KGHSH, CDR2 LQKENI. Between the trimmed V and J ends, which lost 3 bases and 1 base, there was a span of 3 bases. This CDR3 spans 13 amino acids. The CDR3 is CASSPQNTGELFF. In nucleotides, the CDR3 is TGTGCCAGCTCACCCCAGAACACCGGGGAGCTGTTTTTT. Looking up the rest from reference TRBV18 and TRBJ2-2 gives the full variable domain: NAGVMQNPRHLVRRRGQEARLRCSPMKGHSHVYWYRQLPEEGLKFMVYLQKENIIDESGMPKERFSAEFPKEGPSILRIQQVVRGDSAAYFCASSPQNTGELFFGEGSRLTVL.

V is TRBV9 and J is TRBJ2-1; perhaps D is TRBD1 or TRBD2 (5 bases each). Germline V gene lookup returns CDR1 SGDLS and CDR2 YYNGEE. Trimming cost V 0 bases and J 0 bases, with 7 bases left between them. This CDR3 spans 15 amino acids. Here the CDR3 DNA reads TGTGCCAGCAGCGTAGAAGGGACCTCCTACAATGAGCAGTTCTTC. It is translated as CASSVEGTSYNEQFF.

The V and J genes are TRBV24-1 and TRBJ1-2; 10 bases map to TRBD1. V shed 6 bases and J 5 bases; nucleotides not matched to a gene: 2. The CDR3 spans 13 residues. Germline V gives CDR1 KGHDR, CDR2 SFDVKD. CDR3 nucleotides: TGTGCCACCAGTATGGACAGGGGGTATGGCTACACCTTC. Protein: CATSMDRGYGYTF.